These 3 T cell receptor beta chains were all obtained from the same sample, sequenced in a study of blood T cell repertoires in COVID-19. Sequencing used immunoSEQ multiplex PCR; TCRdb keeps in-frame clones, though not all of them. Of approximately 99,000 clones listed, 71% are singletons. Material for sequencing was peripheral blood. The receptors shown here come from a woman in her thirties or forties with acute or convalescent COVID-19.

The rearrangement links TRBV7-2 to TRBJ1-6, with 8 nucleotides matching TRBD1. Trimming at V came to 1 base and at J to 9 bases, leaving 5 bases not matched to a gene. The CDR3 has 15 residues. Germline values: CDR1 SGHTA, CDR2 FQGNSA. DNA for the CDR3: TGTGCCAGCAGCTTAGGGGCCAGGGGGCTTTCACCCCTCCACTTT. Translation: CASSLGARGLSPLHF.

The CDR3: CAWDIAQNIQYF. CDR3 sequence (DNA): TGTGCCTGGGACATTGCCCAAAACATTCAGTACTTC. V gene TRBV30 combines with J gene TRBJ2-4, with D uncertain. Trimming took off 5 bases at V and 5 bases at J, with 10 bases between the two ends. This CDR3 is built from 12 residues. Germline-derived CDR1 and CDR2 are GTSNPN and SVGIG (reference sequence).

The chain links TRBV6-5 to TRBJ2-7, with TRBD2 as a possible D gene (6 bases). Trimming removed 10 bases from V and 2 bases from J, with 12 bases in between. This CDR3 is 12 amino acids long. The germline V gene has CDR1 MNHEY and CDR2 SVGAGI. CDR3 amino acids: CATHGGTYEQYF. The DNA for the CDR3 is TGTGCCACCCACGGCGGGACCTACGAGCAGTACTTC.